This TCR gamma chain was sequenced for a study of γδ T cells in repeated Plasmodium falciparum infection (dated by TCRdb to the early 2020s). A note on the overall study: The natural-infection arm enrolled Malian children exposed to intense seasonal malaria transmission and compared the Malian children with Australian children matched for age and gender. The study looked at how repeated Plasmodium falciparum infection shapes the human gammadelta T cell repertoire, using both natural infection in Mali and controlled human malaria infection. Roughly 5 malaria-naive U.S. adults underwent four controlled human malaria infections by bites from P. falciparum NF54-infected Anopheles stephensi mosquitoes over about 630 days. Samples from controlled-infection subjects were taken at baseline, right before selected infections, and 21 days after each infection. Malian gammadelta TCR repertoires were analysed cross-sectionally in periods with no transmission and longitudinally across episodes of acute febrile malaria. What the research found in general, with its limitations: Across time and infection, the Vgamma9/Vdelta2+ TCR repertoires showed a highly stable polyclonal makeup, with many TCRgamma sequences overlapping between individuals. Generalizability was limited because the Malian cohort came from a small rural village made up predominantly of one ethnic group. Vdelta2-negative gammadelta TCR repertoires from Malian children appeared more clonally expanded, less diverse and less shared than those of Australian children. In Vdelta2-negative, largely Vdelta1+, gammadelta TCR repertoires, repeated controlled infections appeared to drive waves of new clonotype selection. Analysis of inter-individual variability in gammadelta T cell responses was limited by the small size of the controlled-infection cohort.

For bulk TCR repertoire analysis, Vgamma9/Vdelta2+ and Vdelta2-negative gammadelta T cell populations were flow-sorted out of peripheral blood mononuclear cells. This clone was seen many times. Its antigen target is currently unknown. The likely explanation is a read error, given a far larger clone one base away. CDR1 and CDR2 are drawn from the germline V gene (reference sequence): GITISATS, ISYDGTV. Reading from cysteine to phenylalanine, the CDR3 counts 11 amino acids. Only CDR3 DNA is held: 33 bases, read in frame from base 1. The library was prepared using multiplex PCR. Instrument on record: Illumina MiSeq. Every sorted gammadelta T cell sample had both its TCR gamma (TRG) and TCR delta (TRD) chains sequenced. As for the original processing: Clonotype tree plots, accumulated frequency of the top 20 clonotypes, diversity index (DI) and D75 metrics were included in the repertoire analyses. Identical DNA sequences were merged into single rows after TCRdb reprocessed the public reads with CATT. V and J calls and clone size were set by TCRdb, not the authors. This sample holds roughly 15,000 gamma-chain clones; roughly 1.7% were observed only once. 28% of the sample comes from the top ten.

This receptor was identified in a pool of human donors (malaria-infected and uninfected, not separated). The rearrangement combines TRGV9 with TRGJ1 or TRGJ2. Material for sequencing was gamma-delta T cells from blood. The CDR3 is CALWEVRMKLF. Here is the DNA: TGTGCCTTGTGGGAGGTGAGGATGAAACTCTTC.